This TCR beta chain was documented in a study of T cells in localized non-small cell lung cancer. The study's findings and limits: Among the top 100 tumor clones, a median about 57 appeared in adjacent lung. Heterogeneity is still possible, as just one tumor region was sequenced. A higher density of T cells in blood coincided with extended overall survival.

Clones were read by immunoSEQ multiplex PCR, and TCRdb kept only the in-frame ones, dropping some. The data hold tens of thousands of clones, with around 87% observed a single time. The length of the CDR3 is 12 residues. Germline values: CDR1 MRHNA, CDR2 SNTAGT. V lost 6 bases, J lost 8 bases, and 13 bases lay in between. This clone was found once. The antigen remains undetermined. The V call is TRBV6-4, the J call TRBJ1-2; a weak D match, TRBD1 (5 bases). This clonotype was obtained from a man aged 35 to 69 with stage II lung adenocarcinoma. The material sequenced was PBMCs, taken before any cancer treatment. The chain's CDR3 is CASRQAGGGYTF. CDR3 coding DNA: TGTGCCAGCAGACAGGCTGGTGGGGGCTACACCTTC.